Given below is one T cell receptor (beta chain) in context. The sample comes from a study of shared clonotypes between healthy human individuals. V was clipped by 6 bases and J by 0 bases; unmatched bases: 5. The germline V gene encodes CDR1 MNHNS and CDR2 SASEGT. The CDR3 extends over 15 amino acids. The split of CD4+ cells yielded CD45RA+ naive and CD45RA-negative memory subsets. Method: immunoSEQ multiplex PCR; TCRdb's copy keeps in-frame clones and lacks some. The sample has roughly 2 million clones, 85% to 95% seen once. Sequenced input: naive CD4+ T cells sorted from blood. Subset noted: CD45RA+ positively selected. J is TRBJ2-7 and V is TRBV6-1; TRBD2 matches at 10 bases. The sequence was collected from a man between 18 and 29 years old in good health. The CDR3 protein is CASSSGLATSYEQYF. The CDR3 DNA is TGTGCCAGCAGCTCGGGACTAGCGACCTCCTACGAGCAGTACTTC.